This T cell receptor (beta chain) was sequenced during a study of CDR3 diversity in severe acne. One entry per CDR3 protein results from TCRdb running MiXCR on the PCR reads. The sample has tens of thousands of distinct CDR3 sequences, about 49% seen once. CDR1 MNHEY and CDR2 SVGAGI come from the germline V gene. This CDR3 comprises 14 residues. The V gene end was trimmed by 2 bases and the J gene end by 2 bases; junction bases not matched to a gene: 0. The sequencing sample was made of blood. The TCR sequence derives from a male donor with severe acne vulgaris. The gene calls are TRBV6-5 and TRBJ2-1, with 7 bases that match TRBD2. CDR3 DNA sequence: TGTGCCAGCAGTTACGGGGGGGCCTACAATGAGCAGTTCTTC. Amino acids: CASSYGGAYNEQFF.